This T cell receptor beta chain was sequenced in a study of control samples from healthy donors and cancer patients (dated by TCRdb to about 2020). Library preparation employed the immunoSEQ multiplex PCR assay. Sourced from immuneACCESS, this table was stored by TCRdb with only in-frame sequences that have V and J called. A share of the clones is absent; for the studies checked, an unresolved V gene accounts for under half, and the remainder has no known explanation. The sample table lists approximately 100,000 clones, around 82% of them with a count of one. The ten most abundant clones make up about 2% of the sample. Via the germline V gene (reference sequence), CDR1 is GTSNPN and CDR2 SVGIG. For this chain, trimming is 2 bases at the V end and 5 bases at the J end, and the number of junction bases without a gene match is 7. The CDR3 measures 14 amino acids from cysteine to phenylalanine. The entry retains the CDR3 DNA only, 42 bases that are in frame from base 1.

As to this clone: This clone's antigen is unknown. Per-nucleotide qualities are absent, and no much larger clonotype sits a single base away.

This sequence was found in a man aged 55 to 70 in good health. Recombination joined TRBV30 with TRBJ2-3; 7 of the junction bases match TRBD2. Sequencing was performed on blood. The nucleotide sequence is TGTGCCTGGAGTTATAGCGGGTCCCTAGATACGCAGTATTTT. Translation gives CAWSYSGSLDTQYF. Reference TRBV30 and TRBJ2-3 proteins supply the regions before and after the CDR3; the full variable domain is: SQTIHQWPATLVQPVGSPLSLECTVEGTSNPNLYWYRQAAGRGLQLLFYSVGIGQISSEVPQNLSASRPQDRQFILSSKKLLLSDSGFYLCAWSYSGSLDTQYFGPGTRLTVL.